This passage covers 30 T cell receptor beta chains from one sample sequenced in a study of OX40 agonist ivuxolimab in advanced cancers. Profiling relied on immunoSEQ multiplex PCR, and the TCRdb table lists in-frame clones only, not all of them. The sample carries roughly 56,000 clones, nearly 85% recorded once. The sequences come from CD4+ or CD8+ T cells sorted from blood, collected in a trial of the OX40 agonist ivuxolimab. Every receptor here comes from an adult with an advanced solid tumor such as melanoma, head and neck, liver or kidney cancer.

V is TRBV4-2 and J is TRBJ2-2; tentative D call: TRBD1 (5 bases). Deletions cut 0 bases from V and 5 bases from J, with 19 bases between. Germline CDR1 and CDR2: LGHNA and YNFKEQ. The CDR3 is made up of 18 amino acids. The CDR3 is CASSQETPARADTGELFF. In DNA form, the CDR3 reads TGTGCCAGCAGCCAAGAGACCCCCGCCAGGGCGGATACCGGGGAGCTGTTTTTT.

This clone appeared a few times. J is TRBJ2-2 and V is TRBV5-4; 10 bases agree with TRBD2. The CDR3 totals 16 residues. The germline V gene has CDR1 SGHNT and CDR2 YYREEE (reference sequence). With 2 bases clipped from V and 4 bases from J, the junction kept 5 bases outside the gene matches. The CDR3 region has the DNA TGTGCCAGCAGCTTCACTAGCGGGGTCCTCACCGGGGAGCTGTTTTTT. This gives the protein CASSFTSGVLTGELFF.

The gene calls are TRBV20-1 and TRBJ2-7; D is unclear. Trimming removed 7 bases at V and 2 bases at J, with 9 bases between. CDR1 is DFQATT and CDR2 is SNEGSKA in the germline V gene (reference sequence). The CDR3 totals 11 residues. The CDR3 region has the DNA TGCAGTGGTAAAGGTCCCTACGAGCAGTACTTC. Protein sequence: CSGKGPYEQYF.

The chain has TRBV7-9 and TRBJ1-3; a weak D match, TRBD1 (5 bases). V lost 3 bases and J 8 bases, leaving 8 bases between the germline ends. The CDR3 is 12 amino acids. Germline loops: CDR1 SEHNR, CDR2 FQNEAQ (reference sequence). CDR3 in amino acids: CASSFARDTIYF. DNA for the CDR3: TGTGCCAGCAGCTTTGCCAGGGACACCATATATTTT. Full variable domain (rest looked up from reference TRBV7-9 and TRBJ1-3): DTGVSQNPRHKITKRGQNVTFRCDPISEHNRLYWYRQTLGQGPEFLTYFQNEAQLEKSRLLSDRFSAERPKGSFSTLEIQRTEQGDSAMYLCASSFARDTIYFGEGSWLTVV.

A few counts support this clone. The J gene is TRBJ1-1, the V gene TRBV18, with D maybe TRBD1 (6 bases). Germline loops: CDR1 KGHSH, CDR2 LQKENI. The CDR3 runs 15 residues. With 4 bases removed from V and 1 base from J, the gap between germline ends came to 13 bases. CDR3 amino acids: CASSLQGPENTEAFF. DNA for the CDR3: TGTGCCAGCTCACTACAGGGCCCCGAGAACACTGAAGCTTTCTTT.

J is TRBJ2-7 and V is TRBV6-1, with D perhaps matching TRBD2 (5 bases). The CDR3 spans 13 residues. V lost 7 bases and J 4 bases, leaving 14 bases between the germline ends. CDR1 is MNHNS, CDR2 SASEGT, per germline. CDR3 amino acids: CASNRYTGYEQYF. In nucleotides, the CDR3 is TGTGCCAGCAATCGTTACACGGGGTACGAGCAGTACTTC.

The rearrangement uses TRBV7-2 and TRBJ2-7; 7 bases are shared with TRBD1. The CDR3 is made up of 13 amino acids. The V gene's germline CDR1 is SGHTA and CDR2 FQGNSA. Losses at the gene ends were 5 bases for V and 3 bases for J; bases not matched to a gene: 4. DNA of the CDR3: TGTGCCAGCAGCCGGGACAGCCACTACGAGCAGTACTTC. Protein sequence: CASSRDSHYEQYF. The variable domain in full, with the rest retrieved from reference TRBV7-2 and TRBJ2-7, is GAGVSQSPSNKVTEKGKDVELRCDPISGHTALYWYRQSLGQGLEFLIYFQGNSAPDKSGLPSDRFSAERTGGSVSTLTIQRTQQEDSAVYLCASSRDSHYEQYFGPGTRLTVT.

The V and J genes are TRBV9 and TRBJ2-7, with D perhaps assigned TRBD1 or TRBD2 (5 bases each). The CDR3 sequence is 15 residues long. CDR1 SGDLS and CDR2 YYNGEE come from the germline V gene. Trimming stripped 0 bases from V and 1 base from J, with 11 bases between. In nucleotides, the CDR3 is TGTGCCAGCAGCGTAGGGGACGGCCCATCCTACGAGCAGTACTTC. The encoded protein is CASSVGDGPSYEQYF.

The gene calls are TRBV28 and TRBJ2-3, with TRBD1 matching 8 bases. This CDR3 contains 15 residues. V lost 3 bases, J lost 4 bases, and 6 bases stayed unmatched. Germline V gene data show CDR1 as MDHEN and CDR2 as SYDVKM. CDR3 protein: CASSLSRGHADTQYF. CDR3 in DNA: TGTGCCAGCAGTTTGTCCAGGGGGCATGCAGATACGCAGTATTTT.

This rearrangement joins TRBV28 to TRBJ2-2; possible D gene TRBD1, 6 bases. Trimming removed 5 bases from V and 4 bases from J, with 14 bases in between. The CDR3 is 15 residues long. Germline values: CDR1 MDHEN, CDR2 SYDVKM. The chain's CDR3 is CASSLLDRTTGELFF. In nucleotides, the CDR3 is TGTGCCAGCAGTCTCCTAGACAGGACCACCGGGGAGCTGTTTTTT.

This chain uses TRBV11-2 with TRBJ1-4; D call uncertain. The V gene's germline CDR1 is SGHAT and CDR2 FQNNGV. This CDR3 is built from 16 residues. Trimming pared 5 bases from V and 2 bases from J, leaving 15 bases between. CDR3 sequence (DNA): TGTGCCAGCAGCATCAGACCCGCCTCGACTAATGAAAAACTGTTTTTT. It translates to CASSIRPASTNEKLFF.

The chain couples TRBV7-9 to TRBJ2-7, with 8 nucleotides matching TRBD2. The CDR3 runs to 15 residues. The V and J ends lost 1 base and 7 bases, in that order; junction bases with no gene match: 9. The germline V gene has CDR1 SEHNR and CDR2 FQNEAQ (reference sequence). CDR3 residues: CASSLVVAGSEEQYF. CDR3 sequence (DNA): TGTGCCAGCAGCTTAGTGGTAGCGGGGAGTGAGGAGCAGTACTTC.

V usage is TRBV28 and J usage is TRBJ2-3, with 7 bases matching TRBD2. The CDR3 runs to 15 residues. CDR1 MDHEN and CDR2 SYDVKM come from the germline V gene. With V trimmed by 6 bases and J by 5 bases, 11 bases remained unmatched. This chain's CDR3 is CASRASGPRVDTQYF. Written as DNA, the CDR3 is TGTGCCAGCAGAGCTAGCGGTCCCAGAGTAGATACGCAGTATTTT.

The chain uses TRBV5-1 and TRBJ2-1, with 7 bases fitting TRBD2. This CDR3 is 15 amino acids long. V lost 4 bases, J lost 4 bases, and 8 bases stayed unmatched. Germline lookup yields CDR1 SGHRS and CDR2 YFSETQ. DNA of the CDR3: TGCGCCAGCAGCCCGTGGGGGGGAGAATACAATGAGCAGTTCTTC. Translated: CASSPWGGEYNEQFF.

This clone was counted only a few times. This sequence joins TRBV6-4 and TRBJ2-5; 8 nucleotides match TRBD1. The ends lost 5 bases at V and 5 bases at J; junction bases unmatched: 4. The length of the CDR3 is 13 residues. CDR1 and CDR2 (germline): MRHNA, SNTAGT. The CDR3 protein is CASSSRQGETQYF. The CDR3, as DNA: TGTGCCAGCAGTTCGCGACAGGGGGAGACCCAGTACTTC.

Within the sample, this clone is medium-sized. V usage is TRBV7-9 and J usage is TRBJ2-7, with D maybe TRBD1 (6 bases). Germline CDR1 SEHNR, CDR2 FQNEAQ (reference sequence). V lost 8 bases and J 5 bases, leaving 16 bases between the germline ends. CDR3 size: 13 residues. The CDR3 DNA follows: TGTGCCAGCGGCGGCGGCAGGGGCGACGAGCAGTACTTC. It is translated as CASGGGRGDEQYF.

V usage is TRBV18 and J usage is TRBJ1-2, with 8 bases fitting TRBD1. The CDR3 is 17 amino acids. Unmatched junction bases numbered 12, after V lost 2 bases and J lost 4 bases. Germline V gene lookup returns CDR1 KGHSH and CDR2 LQKENI. CDR3 DNA sequence: TGTGCCAGCTCACCAATCCTACGAGGACAGGGAAGCTATGGCTACACCTTC. It codes for CASSPILRGQGSYGYTF.

The V and J genes are TRBV28 and TRBJ1-2; possibly TRBD1 for D (6 bases). V lost 7 bases and J 4 bases, leaving 16 bases between the germline ends. The CDR3 covers 14 residues. Germline CDR1 is MDHEN and CDR2 is SYDVKM. CDR3 nucleotides: TGTGCCAGCAACGGGGGCGCAATCTCCTATGGCTACACCTTC. This translates into CASNGGAISYGYTF.

V and J are TRBV11-3 and TRBJ2-7; D gene unclear. V gave up 5 bases and J gave up 0 bases, with 17 bases separating them. Germline V CDR1 and CDR2: SGHNT, YENEEA. This CDR3 has 16 residues. Here the CDR3 reads CASSPRTQRSSYEQYF. The CDR3, as DNA: TGTGCCAGCAGCCCGAGGACCCAAAGGAGCTCCTACGAGCAGTACTTC.

This clone came up once. The chain couples TRBV5-1 to TRBJ1-4; 9 bases match TRBD1. V dropped 4 bases and J dropped 7; count of bases not matched to a gene: 8. The CDR3 runs to 15 residues. Germline V CDR1 and CDR2: SGHRS, YFSETQ. DNA of the CDR3: TGCGCCAGCAGCGACCAAACAGGGGGCGGTGAAAAACTGTTTTTT. As protein: CASSDQTGGGEKLFF. Complete variable domain (other parts from reference TRBV5-1 and TRBJ1-4): KAGVTQTPRYLIKTRGQQVTLSCSPISGHRSVSWYQQTPGQGLQFLFEYFSETQRNKGNFPGRFSGRQFSNSRSEMNVSTLELGDSALYLCASSDQTGGGEKLFFGSGTQLSVL.

The chain uses TRBV6-6 and TRBJ1-6; D is unresolved. There are 14 residues in the CDR3. The V end lost 2 bases, the J end lost 7 bases, and 9 bases lay between the germline ends. CDR1 is MNHNY, CDR2 SVGAGI, per germline (reference sequence). The CDR3 reads CASSYASENSPLHF. The CDR3 DNA follows: TGTGCCAGCAGTTACGCCAGTGAGAATTCACCCCTCCACTTT.

This chain connects TRBV28 to TRBJ2-1; TRBD2 agrees at 10 bases. Germline V gene data show CDR1 as MDHEN and CDR2 as SYDVKM. The junction had 9 bases not matched to a gene; V was cut back by 5 bases and J by 8 bases. There are 15 residues in the CDR3. CDR3 coding DNA: TGTGCCAGCAGTGGGGCTAGCGGGGGTCGCGATGAGCAGTTCTTC. This codes for CASSGASGGRDEQFF.

This rearrangement joins TRBV19 to TRBJ2-7; either TRBD1 or TRBD2 may fit D (6 bases each). The CDR3 has 15 amino acids. V was clipped by 3 bases and J by 3 bases, with 15 bases between them. Germline V gene sequence: CDR1 LNHDA, CDR2 SQIVND (reference sequence). The CDR3 DNA reads as TGTGCCAGTAGTATCCGAGGTGGAGGGGGCTACGAGCAGTACTTC. This sequence encodes CASSIRGGGGYEQYF.

The V gene is TRBV5-1, the J gene TRBJ2-7, with 9 positions matching TRBD1. From germline, CDR1 is SGHRS and CDR2 YFSETQ. The trim removed 0 bases at V and 3 bases at J, leaving 4 bases unmatched. The CDR3 has 15 amino acids. CDR3 sequence: CASSLDTGGYYEQYF. Written as DNA, the CDR3 is TGCGCCAGCAGCTTGGATACAGGGGGCTACTACGAGCAGTACTTC.

The J gene is TRBJ2-5, the V gene TRBV27; the match to TRBD2 covers 8 bases. V shed 3 bases, J shed 5 bases, and the junction held 8 bases outside the gene matches. The CDR3 totals 15 residues. Germline V CDR1 and CDR2: MNHEY, SMNVEV (reference sequence). The CDR3, as DNA: TGTGCCAGCAGTTTGGGTAGCGGGGTTGCGGAGACCCAGTACTTC. Its translation is CASSLGSGVAETQYF.

The chain joins TRBV4-3 to TRBJ2-7; 8 bases agree with TRBD2. From germline, CDR1 is LGHNA and CDR2 YSLEER. The CDR3 spans 16 residues. The junction had 4 bases not matched to a gene; V was cut back by 0 bases and J by 0 bases. The CDR3 protein is CASSQELSGGSYEQYF. The CDR3 nucleotides read TGCGCCAGCAGCCAAGAACTAAGCGGGGGCTCCTACGAGCAGTACTTC.

This clone was detected only a few times. The chain carries TRBV9 and TRBJ1-1; a possible D gene is TRBD1 (5 bases). CDR1 and CDR2 (germline): SGDLS, YYNGEE. This CDR3 spans 14 amino acids. V was clipped by 4 bases and J by 4 bases, with 14 bases between them. The CDR3: CASSPAVRGTEAFF. Here the CDR3 DNA reads TGTGCCAGCAGCCCGGCGGTGAGGGGCACTGAAGCTTTCTTT.

This clone was found once. J is TRBJ1-2 and V is TRBV7-3; D uncertain. This CDR3 region has 10 residues. Germline loops: CDR1 SGHTA, CDR2 FQGTGA. Trimming removed 10 bases at V and 3 bases at J, with 6 bases between. The CDR3 bases are TGTGCCAACCGTTACTATGGCTACACCTTC. Protein product: CANRYYGYTF.

The chain is built from TRBV11-3 and TRBJ2-5; D remains ambiguous. The V end was cut by 5 bases, the J end by 5 bases, with 9 bases between. CDR1 is SGHNT, CDR2 YENEEA, per germline. The CDR3 runs to 12 residues. The CDR3 DNA reads TGTGCCAGCAGCCCCCAGAGGGAGACCCAGTACTTC. Its translation is CASSPQRETQYF.

This chain's CDR3 is CASSSRGTEAFF. The CDR3 DNA follows: TGTGCCAGCAGTTCGAGAGGCACTGAAGCTTTCTTT. The chain employs TRBV9 and TRBJ1-1; no clear D. Germline CDR1 SGDLS, CDR2 YYNGEE. The V end was cut by 5 bases, the J end by 4 bases, with 9 bases between. The CDR3 is 12 amino acids.